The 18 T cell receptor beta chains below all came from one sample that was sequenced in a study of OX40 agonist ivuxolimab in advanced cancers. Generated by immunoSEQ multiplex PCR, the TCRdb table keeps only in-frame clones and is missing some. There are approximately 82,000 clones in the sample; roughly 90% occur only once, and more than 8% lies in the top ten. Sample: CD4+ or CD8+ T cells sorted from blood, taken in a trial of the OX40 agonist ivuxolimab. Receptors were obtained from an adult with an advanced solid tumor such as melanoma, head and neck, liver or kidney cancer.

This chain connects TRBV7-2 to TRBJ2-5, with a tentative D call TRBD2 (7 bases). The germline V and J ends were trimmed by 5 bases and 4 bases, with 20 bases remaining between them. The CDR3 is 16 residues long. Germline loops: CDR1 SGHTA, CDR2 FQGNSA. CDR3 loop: CASSPGGGRWGETQYF. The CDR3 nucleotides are TGTGCCAGCAGCCCGGGGGGCGGGCGGTGGGGAGAGACCCAGTACTTC.

In DNA form, the CDR3 reads TGTGCCAGCAGTCGGCGGGGGGGCACAGATACGCAGTATTTT. Amino acid sequence: CASSRRGGTDTQYF. The rearrangement links TRBV5-5 to TRBJ2-3; TRBD2 matches at 8 bases. With V trimmed by 5 bases and J by 1 base, 3 bases remained unmatched. CDR3 length: 14 amino acids. CDR1 is SGHKS, CDR2 YYEKEE, per germline (reference sequence).

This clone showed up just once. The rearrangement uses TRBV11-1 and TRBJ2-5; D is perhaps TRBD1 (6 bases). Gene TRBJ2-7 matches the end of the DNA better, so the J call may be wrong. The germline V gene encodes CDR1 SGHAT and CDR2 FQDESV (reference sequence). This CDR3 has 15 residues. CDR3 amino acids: CASSSDRRYSYEQYF. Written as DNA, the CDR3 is TGTGCCAGCAGCTCCGACAGGCGATACTCCTACGAGCAGTACTTC.

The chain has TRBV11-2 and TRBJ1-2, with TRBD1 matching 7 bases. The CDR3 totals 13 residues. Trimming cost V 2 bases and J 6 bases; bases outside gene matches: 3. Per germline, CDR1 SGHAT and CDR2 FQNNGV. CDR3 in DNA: TGTGCCAGCAGCTTAAGGGGGCGGGATGGCTACACCTTC. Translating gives CASSLRGRDGYTF.

The CDR3 is CAITPQGTTDTQYF. CDR3 in DNA: TGTGCCATCACCCCCCAGGGGACTACAGATACGCAGTATTTT. The chain joins TRBV10-3 to TRBJ2-3, with D perhaps given as TRBD1 or TRBD2 (6 bases each). The ends were cut back, 7 bases at V and 3 bases at J, with 14 bases in the middle. This CDR3 has 14 residues. Per germline, CDR1 ENHRY and CDR2 SYGVKD.

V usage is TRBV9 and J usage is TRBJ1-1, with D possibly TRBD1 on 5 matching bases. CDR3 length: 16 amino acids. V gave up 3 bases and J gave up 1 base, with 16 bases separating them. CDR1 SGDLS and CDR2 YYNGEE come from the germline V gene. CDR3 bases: TGTGCCAGCAGCGCCCGGGACCACCGAGCGAACACTGAAGCTTTCTTT. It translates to CASSARDHRANTEAFF.

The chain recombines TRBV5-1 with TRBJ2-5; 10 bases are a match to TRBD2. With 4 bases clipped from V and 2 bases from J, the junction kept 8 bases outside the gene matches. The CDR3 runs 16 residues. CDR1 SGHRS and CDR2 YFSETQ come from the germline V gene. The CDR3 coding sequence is TGCGCCAGCAGCCAAGGCAGCGGGGGGGGTCAAGAGACCCAGTACTTC. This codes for CASSQGSGGGQETQYF.

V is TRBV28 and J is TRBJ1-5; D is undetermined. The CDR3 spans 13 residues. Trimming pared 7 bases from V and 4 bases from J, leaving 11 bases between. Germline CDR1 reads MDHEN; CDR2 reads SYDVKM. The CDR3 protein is CASTPTANQPQHF. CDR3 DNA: TGTGCCAGCACCCCGACGGCAAATCAGCCCCAGCATTTT.

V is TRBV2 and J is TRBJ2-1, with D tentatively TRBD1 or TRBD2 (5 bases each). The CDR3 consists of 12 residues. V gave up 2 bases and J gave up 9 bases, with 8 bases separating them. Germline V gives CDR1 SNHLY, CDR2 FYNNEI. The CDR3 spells CASSEYGAEQFF. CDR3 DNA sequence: TGTGCCAGCAGTGAATACGGGGCTGAGCAGTTCTTC. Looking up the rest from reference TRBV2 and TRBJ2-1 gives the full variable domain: EPEVTQTPSHQVTQMGQEVILRCVPISNHLYFYWYRQILGQKVEFLVSFYNNEISEKSEIFDDQFSVERPDGSNFTLKIRSTKLEDSAMYFCASSEYGAEQFFGPGTRLTVL.

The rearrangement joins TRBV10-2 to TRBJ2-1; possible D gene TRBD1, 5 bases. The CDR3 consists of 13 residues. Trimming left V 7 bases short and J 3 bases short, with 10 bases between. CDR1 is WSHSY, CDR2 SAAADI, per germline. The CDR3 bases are TGCGCCAGCAAGGGGTCCTTCTACAATGAGCAGTTCTTC. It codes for CASKGSFYNEQFF.

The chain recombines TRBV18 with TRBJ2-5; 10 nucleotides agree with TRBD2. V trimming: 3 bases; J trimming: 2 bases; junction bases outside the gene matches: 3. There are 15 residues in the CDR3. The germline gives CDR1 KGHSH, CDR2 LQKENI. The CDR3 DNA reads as TGTGCCAGCTCACCGGTAGCGGGAGGTCAAGAGACCCAGTACTTC. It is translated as CASSPVAGGQETQYF.

CDR3: CASIPAGANVLTF. In nucleotides, the CDR3 is TGTGCCAGCATACCAGCTGGGGCCAACGTCCTGACTTTC. The V call is TRBV11-2, the J call TRBJ2-6; D ambiguous. CDR1 and CDR2 (germline): SGHAT, FQNNGV. This CDR3 region has 13 residues. The germline V and J ends were trimmed by 7 bases and 2 bases, with 6 bases remaining between them.

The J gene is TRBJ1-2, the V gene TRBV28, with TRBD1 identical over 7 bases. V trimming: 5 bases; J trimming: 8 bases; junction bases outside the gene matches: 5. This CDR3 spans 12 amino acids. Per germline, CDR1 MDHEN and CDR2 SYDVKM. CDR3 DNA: TGTGCCAGCAGTGGCAGGGGGAAAGGCTACACCTTC. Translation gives CASSGRGKGYTF.

The CDR3 here is CASSSRILAGVTGTDTQYF. CDR3 bases: TGTGCCAGCAGCTCTAGGATACTAGCGGGGGTCACGGGGACAGATACGCAGTATTTT. The chain recombines TRBV7-2 with TRBJ2-3, with 11 positions matching TRBD2. The germline gives CDR1 SGHTA, CDR2 FQGNSA. The J segment lost 3 bases and the V segment lost 4 bases, leaving 15 bases of the junction unmatched. There are 19 residues in the CDR3.

In DNA form, the CDR3 reads TGTGCCATCAGTAAGAAAGCTGAGCAGTTCTTC. This codes for CAISKKAEQFF. The chain links TRBV10-3 to TRBJ2-1; D is undetermined. The germline V gene has CDR1 ENHRY and CDR2 SYGVKD. CDR3 length: 11 amino acids. Trimming took off 5 bases at V and 9 bases at J, with 8 bases between the two ends.

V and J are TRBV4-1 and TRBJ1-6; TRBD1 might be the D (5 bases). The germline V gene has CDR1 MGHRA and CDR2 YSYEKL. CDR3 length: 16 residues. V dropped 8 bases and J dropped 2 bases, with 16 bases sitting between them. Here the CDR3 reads CASVAASGTYNSPLHF. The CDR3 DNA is TGCGCCAGCGTCGCGGCCTCAGGGACCTATAATTCACCCCTCCACTTT.

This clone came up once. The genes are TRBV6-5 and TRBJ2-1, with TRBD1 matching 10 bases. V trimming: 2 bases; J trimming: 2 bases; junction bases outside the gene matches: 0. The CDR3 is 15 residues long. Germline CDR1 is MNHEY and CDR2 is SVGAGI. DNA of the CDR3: TGTGCCAGCAGTTACGGGACAGGGGCCTACAATGAGCAGTTCTTC. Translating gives CASSYGTGAYNEQFF.

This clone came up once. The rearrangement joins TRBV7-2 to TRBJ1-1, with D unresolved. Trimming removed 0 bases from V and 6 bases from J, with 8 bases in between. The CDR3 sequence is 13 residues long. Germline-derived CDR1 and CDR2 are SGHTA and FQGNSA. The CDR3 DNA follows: TGTGCCAGCAGCTTAGCCAGGCAAGCTGAAGCTTTCTTT. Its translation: CASSLARQAEAFF.